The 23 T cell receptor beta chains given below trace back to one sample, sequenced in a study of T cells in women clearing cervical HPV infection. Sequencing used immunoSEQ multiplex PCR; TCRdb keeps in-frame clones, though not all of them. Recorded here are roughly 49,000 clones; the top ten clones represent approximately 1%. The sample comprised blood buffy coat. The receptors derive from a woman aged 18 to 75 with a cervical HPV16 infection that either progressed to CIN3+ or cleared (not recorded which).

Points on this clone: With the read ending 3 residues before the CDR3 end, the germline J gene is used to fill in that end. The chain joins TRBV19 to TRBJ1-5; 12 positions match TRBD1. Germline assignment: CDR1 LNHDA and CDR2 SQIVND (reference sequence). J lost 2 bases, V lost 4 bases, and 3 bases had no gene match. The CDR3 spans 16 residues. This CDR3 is CASSTGQGAGNQPQHF. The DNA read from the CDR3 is TGTGCCAGTAGTACGGGACAGGGGGCTGGCAATCAGCCC.

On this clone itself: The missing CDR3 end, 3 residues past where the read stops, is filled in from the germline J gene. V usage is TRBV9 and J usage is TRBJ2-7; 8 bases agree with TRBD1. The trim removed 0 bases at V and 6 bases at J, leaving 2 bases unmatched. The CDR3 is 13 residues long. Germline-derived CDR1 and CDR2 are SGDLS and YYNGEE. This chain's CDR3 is CASSVDTGGEQYF. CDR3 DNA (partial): TGTGCCAGCAGCGTAGACACAGGGGGCGAG.

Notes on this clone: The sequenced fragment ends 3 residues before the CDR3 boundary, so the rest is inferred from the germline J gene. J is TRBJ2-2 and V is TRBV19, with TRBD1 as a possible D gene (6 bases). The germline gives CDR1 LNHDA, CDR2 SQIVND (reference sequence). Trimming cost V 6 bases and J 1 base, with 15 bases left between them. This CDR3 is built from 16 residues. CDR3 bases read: TGTGCCAGTAGCACTTGGGGGCCTGGGAACACCGGGGAG. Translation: CASSTWGPGNTGE. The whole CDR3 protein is CASSTWGPGNTGELFF.

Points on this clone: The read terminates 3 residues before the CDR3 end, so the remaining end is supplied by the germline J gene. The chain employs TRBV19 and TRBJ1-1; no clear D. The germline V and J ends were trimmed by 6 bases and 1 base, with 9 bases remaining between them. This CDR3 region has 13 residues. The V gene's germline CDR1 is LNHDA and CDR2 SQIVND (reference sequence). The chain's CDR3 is CASSRTGNTEAFF. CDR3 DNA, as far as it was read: TGTGCCAGTAGCCGAACCGGGAACACTGAA.

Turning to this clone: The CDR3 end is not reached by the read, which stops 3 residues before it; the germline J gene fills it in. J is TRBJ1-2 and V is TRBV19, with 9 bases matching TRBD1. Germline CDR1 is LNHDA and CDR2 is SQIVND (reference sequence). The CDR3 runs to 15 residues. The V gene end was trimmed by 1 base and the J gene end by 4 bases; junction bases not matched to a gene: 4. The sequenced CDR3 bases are TGTGCCAGTAGTATAGCCCAGACAGGGGGCTATGGC. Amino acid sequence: CASSIAQTGGYG. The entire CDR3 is CASSIAQTGGYGYTF.

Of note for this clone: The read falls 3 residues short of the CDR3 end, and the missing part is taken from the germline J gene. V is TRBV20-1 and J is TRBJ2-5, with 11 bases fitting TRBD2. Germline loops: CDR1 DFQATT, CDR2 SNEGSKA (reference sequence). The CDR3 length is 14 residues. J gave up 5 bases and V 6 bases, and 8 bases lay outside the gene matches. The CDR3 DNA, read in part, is TGCAGTGCAATAAGGACTAGCGGGTGGGAGACC. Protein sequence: CSAIRTSGWET. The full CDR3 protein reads CSAIRTSGWETQYF.

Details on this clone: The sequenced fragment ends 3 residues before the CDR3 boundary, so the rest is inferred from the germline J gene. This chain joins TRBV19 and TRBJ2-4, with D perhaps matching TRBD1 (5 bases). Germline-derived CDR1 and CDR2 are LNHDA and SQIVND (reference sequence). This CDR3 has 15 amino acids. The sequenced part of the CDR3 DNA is TGTGCCAGTAGTATAGGGACACAAACTAACTATGGT. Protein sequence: CASSIGTQTNYG. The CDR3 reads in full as CASSIGTQTNYGQYF.

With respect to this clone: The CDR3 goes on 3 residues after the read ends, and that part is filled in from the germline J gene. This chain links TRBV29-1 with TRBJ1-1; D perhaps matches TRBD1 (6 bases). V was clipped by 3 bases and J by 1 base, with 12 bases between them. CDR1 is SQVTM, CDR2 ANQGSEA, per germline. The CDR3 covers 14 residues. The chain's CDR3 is CSVDKGVENTEAFF. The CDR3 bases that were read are TGCAGCGTTGATAAGGGGGTGGAGAACACTGAA. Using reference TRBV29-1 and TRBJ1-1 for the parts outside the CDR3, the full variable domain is SAVISQKPSRDICQRGTSLTIQCQVDSQVTMMFWYRQQPGQSLTLIATANQGSEATYESGFVIDKFPISRPNLTFSTLTVSNMSPEDSSIYLCSVDKGVENTEAFFGQGTRLTVV.

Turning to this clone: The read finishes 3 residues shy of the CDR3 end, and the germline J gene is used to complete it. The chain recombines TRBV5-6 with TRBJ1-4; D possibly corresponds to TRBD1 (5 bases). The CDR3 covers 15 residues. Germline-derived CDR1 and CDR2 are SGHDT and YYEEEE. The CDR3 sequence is CASSLEGADNSPLFF. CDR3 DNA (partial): TGTGCCAGCAGCTTGGAAGGGGCGGATAATTCACCA.

CDR3 bases read: TGTGCCAGCAGCCCCGGACAGGGGGGAATTTTGAACACTGAA. Residues: CASSPGQGGILNTE. The full CDR3 protein is CASSPGQGGILNTEAFF. V gene TRBV7-6 combines with J gene TRBJ1-1; 10 nucleotides agree with TRBD1. The CDR3 end falls 3 residues outside the read, so it is completed with the germline J gene. This CDR3 region has 17 residues. The germline CDR1 and CDR2 sequences are SGHVS and FNYEAQ. V shed 5 bases, J shed 0 bases, and the junction held 9 bases outside the gene matches. Supplemented by reference TRBV7-6 and TRBJ1-1, the full variable domain reads GAGVSQSPRYKVTKRGQDVALRCDPISGHVSLYWYRQALGQGPEFLTYFNYEAQQDKSGLPNDRFSAERPEGSISTLTIQRTEQRDSAMYRCASSPGQGGILNTEAFFGQGTRLTVV.

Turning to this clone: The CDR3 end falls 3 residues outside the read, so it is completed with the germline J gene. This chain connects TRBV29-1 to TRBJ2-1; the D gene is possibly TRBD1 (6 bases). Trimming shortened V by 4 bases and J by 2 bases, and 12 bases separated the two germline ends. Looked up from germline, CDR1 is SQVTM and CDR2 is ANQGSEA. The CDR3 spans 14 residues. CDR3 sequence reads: CSVGDRTAYNEQFF. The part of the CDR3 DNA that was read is TGCAGCGTTGGGGACCGGACAGCCTACAATGAG.

The CDR3: CASSIGRVANQPQHF. CDR3 DNA (partial): TGTGCCAGTAGTATAGGCAGGGTGGCGAATCAGCCC. This chain uses TRBV19 with TRBJ1-5; D possibly corresponds to TRBD1 (5 bases). The read terminates 3 residues ahead of where the CDR3 ends, so the germline J gene completes it. In germline, CDR1 is LNHDA, CDR2 SQIVND (reference sequence). The CDR3 consists of 15 residues. With 1 base removed from V and 4 bases from J, the gap between germline ends came to 11 bases.

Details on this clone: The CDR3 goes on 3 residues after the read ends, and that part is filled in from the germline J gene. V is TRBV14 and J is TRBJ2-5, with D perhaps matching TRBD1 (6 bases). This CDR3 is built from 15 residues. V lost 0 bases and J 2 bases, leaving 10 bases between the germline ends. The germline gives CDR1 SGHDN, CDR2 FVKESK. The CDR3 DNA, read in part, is TGTGCCAGCAGCCAAGAAGAAGGACAGCAAGAGACC. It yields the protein CASSQEEGQQET. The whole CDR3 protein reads CASSQEEGQQETQYF.

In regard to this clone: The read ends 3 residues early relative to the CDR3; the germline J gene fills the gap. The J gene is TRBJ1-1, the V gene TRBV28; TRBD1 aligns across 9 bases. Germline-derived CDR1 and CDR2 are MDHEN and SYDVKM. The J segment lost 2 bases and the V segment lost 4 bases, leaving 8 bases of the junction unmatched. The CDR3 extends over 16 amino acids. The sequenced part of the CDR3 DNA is TGTGCCAGCAGTTCTCTCCGGGACAGGGTCAACACTGAA. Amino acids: CASSSLRDRVNTE. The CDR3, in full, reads CASSSLRDRVNTEAFF.

The part of the CDR3 DNA that was read is TGTGCCAGCAGTGGGGGGACTAGTTCTCTCTACGAG. Protein sequence: CASSGGTSSLYE. The full CDR3 protein is CASSGGTSSLYEAFF. This rearrangement joins TRBV2 to TRBJ1-1, with D possibly matching TRBD1 (5 bases). The CDR3 extends 3 residues past the end of the read, so its final part is completed from the germline J gene. Germline V gene sequence: CDR1 SNHLY, CDR2 FYNNEI. This CDR3 is 15 amino acids long.

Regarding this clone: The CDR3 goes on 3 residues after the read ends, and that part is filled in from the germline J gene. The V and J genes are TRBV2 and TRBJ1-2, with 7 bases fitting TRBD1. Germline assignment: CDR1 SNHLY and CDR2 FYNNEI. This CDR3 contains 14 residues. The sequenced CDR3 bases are TGTGCCAGCAGTGCCCGACAGGGTCCCTACGAC. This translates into CASSARQGPYD. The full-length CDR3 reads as CASSARQGPYDYTF.

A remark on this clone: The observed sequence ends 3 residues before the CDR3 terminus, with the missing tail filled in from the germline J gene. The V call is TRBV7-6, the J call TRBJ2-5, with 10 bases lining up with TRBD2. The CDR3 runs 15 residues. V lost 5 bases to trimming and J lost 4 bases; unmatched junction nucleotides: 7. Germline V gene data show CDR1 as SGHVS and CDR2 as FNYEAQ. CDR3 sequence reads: CASSPQRGGRETQYF. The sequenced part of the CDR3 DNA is TGTGCCAGCAGCCCCCAGCGGGGGGGGCGAGAGACC. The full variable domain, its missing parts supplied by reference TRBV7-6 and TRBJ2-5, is GAGVSQSPRYKVTKRGQDVALRCDPISGHVSLYWYRQALGQGPEFLTYFNYEAQQDKSGLPNDRFSAERPEGSISTLTIQRTEQRDSAMYRCASSPQRGGRETQYFGPGTRLLVL.

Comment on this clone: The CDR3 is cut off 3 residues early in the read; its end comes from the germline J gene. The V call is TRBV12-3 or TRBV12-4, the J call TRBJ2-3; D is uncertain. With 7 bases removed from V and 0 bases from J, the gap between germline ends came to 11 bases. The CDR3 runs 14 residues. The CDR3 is CASMAVGSTDTQYF. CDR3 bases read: TGTGCCAGCATGGCGGTTGGGAGCACAGATACG.

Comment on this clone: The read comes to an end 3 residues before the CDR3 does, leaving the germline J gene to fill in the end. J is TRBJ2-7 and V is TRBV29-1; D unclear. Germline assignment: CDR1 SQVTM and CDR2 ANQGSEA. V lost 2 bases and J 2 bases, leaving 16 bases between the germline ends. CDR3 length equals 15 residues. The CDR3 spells CSVEIRQNYPYEQYF. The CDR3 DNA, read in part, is TGCAGCGTTGAAATTAGGCAGAACTATCCCTACGAG.

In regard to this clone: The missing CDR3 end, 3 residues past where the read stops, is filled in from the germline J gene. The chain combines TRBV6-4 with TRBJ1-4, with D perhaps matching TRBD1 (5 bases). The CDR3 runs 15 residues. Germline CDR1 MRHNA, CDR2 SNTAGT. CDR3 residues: CASSDTGSGANVLFF. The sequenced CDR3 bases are TGTGCCAGCAGTGACACAGGCTCTGGGGCCAACGTA.

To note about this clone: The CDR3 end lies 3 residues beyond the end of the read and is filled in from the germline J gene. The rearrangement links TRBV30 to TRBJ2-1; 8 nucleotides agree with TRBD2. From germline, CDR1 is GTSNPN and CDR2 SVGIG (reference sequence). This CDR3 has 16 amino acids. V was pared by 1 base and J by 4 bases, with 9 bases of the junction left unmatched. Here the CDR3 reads CAWSAPRIAGYNEQFF. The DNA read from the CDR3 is TGTGCCTGGAGTGCACCCAGGATAGCGGGGTACAATGAG. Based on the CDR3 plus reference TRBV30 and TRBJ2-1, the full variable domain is SQTIHQWPATLVQPVGSPLSLECTVEGTSNPNLYWYRQAAGRGLQLLFYSVGIGQISSEVPQNLSASRPQDRQFILSSKKLLLSDSGFYLCAWSAPRIAGYNEQFFGPGTRLTVL.

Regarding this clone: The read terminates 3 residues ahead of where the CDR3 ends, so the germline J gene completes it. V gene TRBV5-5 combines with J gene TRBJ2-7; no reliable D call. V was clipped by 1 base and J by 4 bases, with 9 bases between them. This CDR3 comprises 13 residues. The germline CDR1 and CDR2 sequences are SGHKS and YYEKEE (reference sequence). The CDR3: CASSLPPGYEQYF. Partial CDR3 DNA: TGTGCCAGCAGCTTGCCCCCCGGGTACGAG.

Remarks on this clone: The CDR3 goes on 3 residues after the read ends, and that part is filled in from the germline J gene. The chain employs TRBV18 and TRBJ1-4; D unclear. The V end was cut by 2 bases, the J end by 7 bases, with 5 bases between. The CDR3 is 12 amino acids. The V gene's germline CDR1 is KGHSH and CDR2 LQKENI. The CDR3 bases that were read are TGTGCCAGCTCACCAAACGGTGAAAAA. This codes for CASSPNGEK. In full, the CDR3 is CASSPNGEKLFF.